This T cell receptor beta chain was sequenced in a study of blood T cell repertoires in COVID-19. About the research overall: Acute-phase and convalescent COVID-19 samples originated in the United States, Italy and Spain.

V shed 3 bases and J shed 4 bases, with 19 bases lying between them. The CDR3 spans 16 residues. Germline V gives CDR1 DFQATT, CDR2 SNEGSKA (reference sequence). Sequencing used immunoSEQ multiplex PCR; TCRdb keeps in-frame clones, though not all of them. This sample has about 310,000 clones, with around 86% found just once. The TCR sequence derives from a man aged 65-85 years with acute or convalescent COVID-19. The sample was peripheral blood. The J gene is TRBJ1-5, the V gene TRBV20-1; no clear D. CDR3 bases: TGCAGTGCTAGTAAGTCAACGGGTCTTAGTAATCAGCCCCAGCATTTT. Its translation is CSASKSTGLSNQPQHF.